The 23 T cell receptor beta chains below come from one sample, sequenced in a study of T-cell reconstitution after alpha-beta-depleted transplantation in children. Researchers prepared the TCRbeta library using unique molecular identifiers, the study reports. TCRdb re-derived calls from the PCR reads in MiXCR, one entry per CDR3 protein. The sample carries roughly 500,000 distinct CDR3 sequences, about 33% recorded once. The input for sequencing was PBMCs from the stem cell graft donor, taken from the stem cell graft. Source of these receptors: a human donor who donated a stem cell graft to a child with aplastic anemia.

The gene calls are TRBV21-1 and TRBJ2-7; the table's D gene call, TRBD1, was not cross checked with the DNA. TRBV21-1 counts as a pseudogene. The CDR3 contains 16 residues. Here the CDR3 reads CASSKVWGPLTYEQYV. The CDR3 DNA follows: TGTGCCAGCAGCAAAGTGTGGGGGCCACTGACCTACGAGCAGTACGTC.

V and J are TRBV20-1 and TRBJ2-1; tentatively, D is TRBD2 (6 bases). CDR3 length: 15 amino acids. Germline CDR1 is DFQATT and CDR2 is SNEGSKA (reference sequence). V lost 0 bases and J 5 bases, leaving 14 bases between the germline ends. CDR3 nucleotide sequence: TGCAGTGCTAGAGATCGGGAGTCGACTCACAATGAGCAGTTCTTC. This encodes CSARDRESTHNEQFF.

The rearrangement uses TRBV20-1 and TRBJ2-2; D is perhaps TRBD1 (5 bases). V gave up 3 bases and J gave up 3 bases, with 14 bases separating them. This CDR3 comprises 15 residues. CDR1 and CDR2 (germline): DFQATT, SNEGSKA (reference sequence). The CDR3 nucleotides are TGCAGTGCTAGCCCAGGGTTTTGGGACACCGGGGAGCTGTTTTTT. The encoded protein is CSASPGFWDTGELFF.

This sequence joins TRBV29-1 and TRBJ2-2; the D is unclear. The CDR3 has 12 amino acids. The V gene's germline CDR1 is SQVTM and CDR2 ANQGSEA. Deletions cut 4 bases from V and 7 bases from J, with 10 bases between. The CDR3 bases are TGCAGCGTTGGGTACCTAGGCGGGGAGCTGTTTTTT. Protein sequence: CSVGYLGGELFF.

The chain has TRBV27 and TRBJ2-1; a weak D match, TRBD1 (6 bases). Trimming stripped 1 base from V and 10 bases from J, with 8 bases between. From germline, CDR1 is MNHEY and CDR2 SMNVEV (reference sequence). The CDR3 has 12 residues. This CDR3 reads CASSLFGGEQFF. The CDR3 region has the DNA TGTGCCAGCAGTTTATTTGGGGGCGAGCAGTTCTTC.

This clonotype was counted only a few times. This rearrangement joins TRBV5-1 to TRBJ2-7, with TRBD1 as a possible D gene (6 bases). Germline V gene data show CDR1 as SGHRS and CDR2 as YFSETQ. Trimming removed 0 bases at V and 2 bases at J, with 12 bases between. The CDR3 sequence is 15 residues long. This chain's CDR3 is CASSLVPRGPYEQYF. The CDR3 DNA reads as TGCGCCAGCAGCTTGGTCCCCAGGGGTCCCTACGAGCAGTACTTC.

This chain links TRBV7-2 with TRBJ2-1; D uncertain. This CDR3 has 12 residues. CDR1 SGHTA and CDR2 FQGNSA come from the germline V gene. Between the trimmed V and J ends, which lost 5 bases and 12 bases, there was a span of 14 bases. The CDR3 spells CASSPTQVRQFF. The CDR3 DNA sequence: TGTGCCAGCAGCCCGACCCAGGTAAGGCAGTTCTTC.

This clonotype turned up a few times. The chain joins TRBV7-6 to TRBJ2-7, with D perhaps TRBD1 or TRBD2 (5 bases each). The CDR3 totals 13 residues. V lost 5 bases, J lost 2 bases, and 10 bases lay in between. Germline CDR1 reads SGHVS; CDR2 reads FNYEAQ. This CDR3 reads CASSRDAAYEQYF. As DNA, the CDR3 is TGTGCCAGCAGCCGGGACGCCGCCTACGAGCAGTACTTC.

This clonotype has only a few counts. The junction and the germline gene differ at one end; a read error may be behind it. The genes are TRBV28 and TRBJ2-1; 7 positions match TRBD2. There are 15 residues in the CDR3. From germline, CDR1 is MDHEN and CDR2 SYDVKM. The CDR3 DNA reads TGTGCCAGCAGTCCCCTAGCGGACTCCCACAATGAGCAGTTCTTC. Residues: CASSPLADSHNEQFF. Supplemented by reference TRBV28 and TRBJ2-1, the full variable domain reads DVKVTQSSRYLVKRTGEKVFLECVQDMDHENMFWYRQDPGLGLRLIYFSYDVKMKEKGDIPEGYSVSREKKERFSLILESASTNQTSMYLCASSPLADSHNEQFFGPGTRLTVL.

This clonotype was counted between two and nine times. V is TRBV6-1 and J is TRBJ2-1; tentatively, D is TRBD2 (6 bases). V was cut by 5 bases and J by 5 bases, with 10 bases left in between. CDR3 size: 13 residues. Germline V gene lookup returns CDR1 MNHNS and CDR2 SASEGT. The CDR3 loop is CASSHPGDNEQFF. DNA for the CDR3: TGTGCCAGCAGTCATCCGGGAGACAATGAGCAGTTCTTC.

This clonotype was detected only a few times. The chain links TRBV6-1 to TRBJ1-5, with D possibly matching TRBD1 (5 bases). This CDR3 spans 14 amino acids. V lost 10 bases and J lost 9, with 22 bases in between. The germline V gene has CDR1 MNHNS and CDR2 SASEGT. The CDR3 protein is CATRIGGTGGPQHF. The CDR3 bases are TGTGCCACCCGGATCGGAGGGACCGGCGGGCCCCAGCATTTT.

The chain links TRBV20-1 to TRBJ1-1; 9 bases agree with TRBD1. This CDR3 region has 17 residues. V was pared by 2 bases and J by 4 bases, with 14 bases of the junction left unmatched. Germline values: CDR1 DFQATT, CDR2 SNEGSKA (reference sequence). CDR3 bases: TGCAGTGCTAGACCAACCGGGACAGGGACCCGAGTCACTGAAGCTTTCTTT. Its translation is CSARPTGTGTRVTEAFF.

This clonotype was detected a few times. The J gene is TRBJ1-1, the V gene TRBV19, with a tentative D call TRBD1 (6 bases). The CDR3 runs to 13 residues. Germline V gene lookup returns CDR1 LNHDA and CDR2 SQIVND (reference sequence). Deletions cut 2 bases from V and 8 bases from J, with 12 bases between. As DNA, the CDR3 is TGTGCCAGTAGTATATCCTCGGGGGCCGAAGCTTTCTTT. Translation gives CASSISSGAEAFF.

The chain links TRBV4-2 to TRBJ1-2; TRBD1 aligns across 10 bases. Germline lookup yields CDR1 LGHNA and CDR2 YNFKEQ. The CDR3 length is 16 residues. J was trimmed by 3 bases and V by 5 bases; bases with no gene match: 9. The CDR3 coding sequence is TGTGCCAGCAGCGACCGGGACAGGGGTTTCGACTATGGCTACACCTTC. Translation: CASSDRDRGFDYGYTF.

The chain couples TRBV7-2 to TRBJ2-1, with 11 bases lining up with TRBD2. The germline V gene has CDR1 SGHTA and CDR2 FQGNSA. V shed 5 bases and J 2 bases; nucleotides not matched to a gene: 5. CDR3 length equals 16 residues. The CDR3 DNA reads as TGTGCCAGCAGCAAAGTAGCGGGAGGGCCCTACAATGAGCAGTTCTTC. Translation: CASSKVAGGPYNEQFF.

There are a few counts of this clonotype. The CDR3 sequence: CSARDTAGGPDTQYF. As DNA, the CDR3 is TGCAGTGCTAGAGACACAGCGGGAGGGCCAGATACGCAGTATTTT. This chain connects TRBV20-1 to TRBJ2-3; TRBD2 matches at 10 bases. Germline lookup yields CDR1 DFQATT and CDR2 SNEGSKA (reference sequence). This CDR3 comprises 15 residues. Trimming removed 0 bases from V and 4 bases from J; junction bases left unmatched: 4.

The chain employs TRBV5-1 and TRBJ2-5; D not resolved. Germline V gene sequence: CDR1 SGHRS, CDR2 YFSETQ. The CDR3 is 15 residues long. Trimming pared 4 bases from V and 2 bases from J, leaving 15 bases between. CDR3 amino acids: CASSPGSSGQETQYF. As DNA, the CDR3 is TGCGCCAGCAGCCCCGGCTCGTCGGGTCAAGAGACCCAGTACTTC.

This clonotype was picked up a small number of times. The CDR3 DNA sequence: TGTGCCAGCAGTTTAGCAGGGGGCAAACCCCACGAGCAGTACTTC. Protein: CASSLAGGKPHEQYF. J is TRBJ2-7 and V is TRBV12-3 or TRBV12-4, with 7 bases matching TRBD1. The CDR3 extends over 15 amino acids. Germline trimming cut 0 bases from V and 5 bases from J; bases unmatched to any gene: 7.

V is TRBV7-2 and J is TRBJ1-5; 7 positions agree with TRBD1. Germline V lookup: CDR1 SGHTA, CDR2 FQGNSA. The CDR3 length is 16 residues. The junction had 7 bases not matched to a gene; V was cut back by 2 bases and J by 3 bases. The CDR3 spells CASSLQGVWNNQPQHF. For the CDR3, the DNA is TGTGCCAGCAGCTTACAGGGGGTATGGAACAATCAGCCCCAGCATTTT.

This clonotype was observed a few times. This chain connects TRBV27 to TRBJ2-5; 11 bases fit TRBD2. After removal of 7 bases from V and 4 bases from J, the junction contained 5 bases not matched to a gene. CDR1 and CDR2 from the germline V gene are MNHEY and SMNVEV (reference sequence). The CDR3 consists of 14 residues. CDR3 sequence: CASKTSGRRETQYF. CDR3 nucleotide sequence: TGTGCCAGCAAAACTAGCGGGAGAAGAGAGACCCAGTACTTC.

This clonotype occurred a few times. V and J are TRBV12-3 or TRBV12-4 and TRBJ2-7, with 8 nucleotides matching TRBD2. Trimming took 3 bases from V and 6 from J; bases not matched to a gene: 4. The CDR3 spans 13 residues. Written as DNA, the CDR3 is TGTGCCAGCAGTTTTACTAGCGGTGGCGAGCAGTACGTC. Protein sequence: CASSFTSGGEQYV.

J is TRBJ2-7 and V is TRBV6-2 or TRBV6-3; 11 nucleotides line up with TRBD2. The J segment lost 0 bases and the V segment lost 7 bases, leaving 14 bases of the junction unmatched. The CDR3 is 18 amino acids. Germline V CDR1 and CDR2: MNHEY, SVGEGT. The CDR3 nucleotides are TGTGCCAGCACCCGACCGGGACTAGCGGTTACAGCCTCCTACGAGCAGTACGTC. It is translated as CASTRPGLAVTASYEQYV.

The sample holds a few counts of this clonotype. The J gene is TRBJ2-2, the V gene TRBV27; D uncertain. V was pared by 5 bases and J by 1 base, with 8 bases between. Germline V gene lookup returns CDR1 MNHEY and CDR2 SMNVEV (reference sequence). CDR3 length: 14 amino acids. The CDR3 DNA reads TGTGCCAGCAGTCCGCTAGAGAACACCGGGGAGCTGTTTTTT. Translation: CASSPLENTGELFF.